This T cell receptor beta chain was identified during a study of PD-1 blockade in classical Hodgkin lymphoma. General study results and limits: Before treatment, complete responders showed about the same diversity as newly diagnosed patients.

Noted time point: cycle 4 day 1 (C4D1), after 5 to 7 weeks of nivolumab. Patients all relapsed after autologous stem cell transplantation, and there was variation in brentuximab vedotin exposure. Thawed PBMCs were the source of CD4+ T cells, purified by magnetic negative selection. TCRdb's copy holds only in-frame clones and misses some; the assay was immunoSEQ multiplex PCR. The table includes around 18,000 clones, about three quarters detected once. This clone was counted between two and nine times. Its antigen is still unknown. Trimming took 10 bases from V and 9 from J, leaving 16 bases between them. Germline V gives CDR1 MNHNS, CDR2 SASEGT. This CDR3 region has 12 residues.

Here the sequenced sample was CD4+ T cells from blood, taken before the fourth cycle of nivolumab. The gene calls are TRBV6-1 and TRBJ1-5; D is unclear. The clonotype was recovered from a human donor with classical Hodgkin lymphoma. CDR3 sequence reads: CATTSDPGPQHF. CDR3 DNA: TGTGCCACCACATCCGACCCCGGGCCCCAGCATTTT.